This T cell receptor (beta chain) stems from a study of T cell changes during pregnancy in multiple sclerosis. Generated by immunoSEQ multiplex PCR, the TCRdb table keeps only in-frame clones and is missing some. The sample holds about 85,000 clones, roughly nine tenths seen once. There are 14 residues in the CDR3. Germline values: CDR1 LNHDA, CDR2 SQIVND (reference sequence). V was clipped by 4 bases and J by 2 bases, with 9 bases between them. The sample consisted of peripheral blood, taken in the first trimester of pregnancy. V gene TRBV19 combines with J gene TRBJ1-5; D is uncertain. The sequence derives from a female donor with multiple sclerosis, enrolled in a pregnancy study. The CDR3 bases are TGTGCCAGTAGTAAGGGAGTCGGCAATCAGCCCCAGCATTTT. Its translation is CASSKGVGNQPQHF.